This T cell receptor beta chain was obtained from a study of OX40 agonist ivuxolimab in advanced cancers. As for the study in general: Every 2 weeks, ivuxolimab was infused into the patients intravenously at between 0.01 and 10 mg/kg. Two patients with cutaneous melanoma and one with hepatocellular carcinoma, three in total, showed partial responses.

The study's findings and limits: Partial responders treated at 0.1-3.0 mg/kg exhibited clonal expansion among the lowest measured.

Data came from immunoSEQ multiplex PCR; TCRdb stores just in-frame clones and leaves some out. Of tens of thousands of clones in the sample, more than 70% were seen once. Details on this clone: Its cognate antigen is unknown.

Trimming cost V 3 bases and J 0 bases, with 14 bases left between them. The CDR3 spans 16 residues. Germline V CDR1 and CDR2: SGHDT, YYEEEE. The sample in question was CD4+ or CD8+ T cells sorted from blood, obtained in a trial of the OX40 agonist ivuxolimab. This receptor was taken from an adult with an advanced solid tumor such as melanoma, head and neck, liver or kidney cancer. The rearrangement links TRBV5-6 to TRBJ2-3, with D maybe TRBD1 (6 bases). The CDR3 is CASSSTGIWSTDTQYF. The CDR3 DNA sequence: TGTGCCAGCAGCTCCACAGGGATTTGGAGCACAGATACGCAGTATTTT. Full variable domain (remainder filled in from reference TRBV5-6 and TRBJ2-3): DAGVTQSPTHLIKTRGQQVTLRCSPKSGHDTVSWYQQALGQGPQFIFQYYEEEERQRGNFPDRFSGHQFPNYSSELNVNALLLGDSALYLCASSSTGIWSTDTQYFGPGTRLTVL.